This T cell receptor beta chain comes out of a study of blood T cell repertoires in COVID-19. About the research overall: The study drew acute and convalescent COVID-19 samples from the United States, Italy and Spain. Sources were T cells, B-cell-depleted T cells, or PBMCs; the material itself was cDNA or gDNA.

Assay: immunoSEQ multiplex PCR; the TCRdb copy retains only in-frame clones and omits some. Among about 150,000 clones, roughly 81% were seen once, and the ten largest hold roughly 8%. The germline V gene has CDR1 SGHDT and CDR2 YYEEEE. Trimming took 0 bases from V and 3 from J; bases not matched to a gene: 5. The CDR3 contains 16 residues. The V and J genes are TRBV5-6 and TRBJ1-5; 8 nucleotides match TRBD1. This clonotype was obtained from a human donor with acute or convalescent COVID-19. The donor label of this sample is uncertain. Sequenced input: peripheral blood. The CDR3 coding sequence is TGTGCCAGCAGCTTGGCCGGGACAGGTCCCAATCAGCCCCAGCATTTT. Its protein product is CASSLAGTGPNQPQHF.